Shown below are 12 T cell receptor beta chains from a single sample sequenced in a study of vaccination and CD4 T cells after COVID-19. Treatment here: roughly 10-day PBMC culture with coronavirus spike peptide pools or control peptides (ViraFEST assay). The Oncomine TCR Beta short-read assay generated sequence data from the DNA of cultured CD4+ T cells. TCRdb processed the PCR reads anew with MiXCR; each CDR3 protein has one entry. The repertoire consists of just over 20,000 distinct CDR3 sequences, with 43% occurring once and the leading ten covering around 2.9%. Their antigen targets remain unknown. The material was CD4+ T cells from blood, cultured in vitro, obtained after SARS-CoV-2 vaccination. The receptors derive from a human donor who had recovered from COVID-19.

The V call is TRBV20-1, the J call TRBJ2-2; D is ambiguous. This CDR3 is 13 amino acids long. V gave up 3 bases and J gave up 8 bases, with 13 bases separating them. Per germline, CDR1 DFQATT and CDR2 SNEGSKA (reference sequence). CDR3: CSARMVLTGELFF. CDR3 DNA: TGCAGTGCTAGGATGGTTCTGACAGGGGAGCTGTTTTTT.

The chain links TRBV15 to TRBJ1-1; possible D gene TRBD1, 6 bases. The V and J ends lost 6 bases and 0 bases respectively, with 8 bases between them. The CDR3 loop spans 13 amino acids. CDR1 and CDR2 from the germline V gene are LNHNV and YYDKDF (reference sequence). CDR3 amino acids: CATSRTVNTEAFF. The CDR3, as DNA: TGTGCCACCAGTAGGACAGTGAACACTGAAGCTTTCTTT.

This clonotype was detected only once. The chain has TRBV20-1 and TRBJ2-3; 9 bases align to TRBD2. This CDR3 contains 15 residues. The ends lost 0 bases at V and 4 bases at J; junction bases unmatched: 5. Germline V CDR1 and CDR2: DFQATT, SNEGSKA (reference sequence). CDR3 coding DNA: TGCAGTGCTAGAGATCTGGCGGGAGGGTCAGATACGCAGTATTTT. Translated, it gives CSARDLAGGSDTQYF.

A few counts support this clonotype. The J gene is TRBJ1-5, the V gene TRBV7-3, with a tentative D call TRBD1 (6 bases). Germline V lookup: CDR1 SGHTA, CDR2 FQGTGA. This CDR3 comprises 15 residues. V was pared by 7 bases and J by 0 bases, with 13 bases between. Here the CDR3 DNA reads TGTGCCAGCATTACAGGGAGTTATAGCAATCAGCCCCAGCATTTT. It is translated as CASITGSYSNQPQHF.

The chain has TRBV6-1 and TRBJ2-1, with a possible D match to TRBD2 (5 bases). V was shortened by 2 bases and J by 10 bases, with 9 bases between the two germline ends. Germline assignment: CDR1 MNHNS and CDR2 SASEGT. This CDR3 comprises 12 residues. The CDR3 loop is CASSETPGEQFF. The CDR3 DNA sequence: TGTGCCAGCAGTGAAACCCCGGGGGAGCAGTTCTTC.

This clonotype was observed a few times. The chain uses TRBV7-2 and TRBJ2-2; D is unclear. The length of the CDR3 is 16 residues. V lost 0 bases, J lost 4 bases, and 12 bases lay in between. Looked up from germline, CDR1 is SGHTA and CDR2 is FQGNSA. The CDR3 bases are TGTGCCAGCAGCTTAGCCACAGCACTAAGCACCGGGGAGCTGTTTTTT. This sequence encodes CASSLATALSTGELFF.

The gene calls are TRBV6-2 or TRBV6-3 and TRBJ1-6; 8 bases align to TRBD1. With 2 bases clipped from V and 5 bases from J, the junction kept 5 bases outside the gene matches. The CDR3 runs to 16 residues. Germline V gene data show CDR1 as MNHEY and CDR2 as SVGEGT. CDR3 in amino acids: CASSYGQGVHNSPLHF. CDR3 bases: TGTGCCAGCAGTTACGGACAGGGTGTTCATAATTCACCCCTCCACTTT.

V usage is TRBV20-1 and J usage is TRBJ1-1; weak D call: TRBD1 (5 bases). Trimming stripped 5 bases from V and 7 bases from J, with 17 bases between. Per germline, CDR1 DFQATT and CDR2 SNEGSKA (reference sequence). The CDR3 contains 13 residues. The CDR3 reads CSAPREGDLEAFF. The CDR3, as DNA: TGCAGTGCTCCACGGGAAGGGGACCTTGAAGCTTTCTTT.

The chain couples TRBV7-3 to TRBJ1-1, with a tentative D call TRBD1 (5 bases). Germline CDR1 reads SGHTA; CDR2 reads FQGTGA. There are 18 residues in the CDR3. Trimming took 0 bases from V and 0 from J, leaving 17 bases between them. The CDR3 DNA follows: TGTGCCAGCAGCTTAACGAAGCTAGGAGGGGCGATGAACACTGAAGCTTTCTTT. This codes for CASSLTKLGGAMNTEAFF.

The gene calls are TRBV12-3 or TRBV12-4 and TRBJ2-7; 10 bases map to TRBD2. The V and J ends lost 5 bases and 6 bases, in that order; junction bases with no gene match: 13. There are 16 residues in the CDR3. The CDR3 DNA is TGTGCCAGCAGTCTGTTAGCGGGGGGTCCAAGGGGCGAGCAGTACTTC. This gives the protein CASSLLAGGPRGEQYF.

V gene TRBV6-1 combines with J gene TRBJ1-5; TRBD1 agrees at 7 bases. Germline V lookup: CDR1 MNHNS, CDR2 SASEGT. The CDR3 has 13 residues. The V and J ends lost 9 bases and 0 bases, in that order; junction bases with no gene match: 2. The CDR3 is CASGTDSNQPQHF. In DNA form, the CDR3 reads TGTGCCAGTGGGACAGATAGCAATCAGCCCCAGCATTTT.

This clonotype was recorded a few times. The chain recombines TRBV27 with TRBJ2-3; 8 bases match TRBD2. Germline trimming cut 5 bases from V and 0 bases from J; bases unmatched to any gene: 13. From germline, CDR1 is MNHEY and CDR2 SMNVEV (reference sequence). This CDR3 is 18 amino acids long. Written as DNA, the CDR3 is TGTGCCAGCAGTCCCCTTCTACGTCGGGGGGGGAGCACAGATACGCAGTATTTT. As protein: CASSPLLRRGGSTDTQYF.